The rows below give T cell receptor beta chains drawn from one sample of a study of shared clonotypes between healthy human individuals. Produced via immunoSEQ multiplex PCR; TCRdb's table is partial and in-frame only. The sample gives over a million clones, about 96% of which show up once; roughly 1.1% is in the top ten. Specimen: naive CD4+ T cells sorted from blood. Receptors originate from a man aged 30 to 39 in good health. CDR3s include the opening cysteine and the closing phenylalanine or tryptophan. A D gene is named only where the DNA matches it firmly. Clone size is shown for a subset of rows, as once, few, many or a class of expanded clone.

V	size	J	D	DNA	CDR3
TRBV5-4	.	TRBJ2-3	TRBD2	TGTGCCAGCAGCACTAGACTAGCGGCTAGCACAGATACGCAGTATTTT	CASSTRLAASTDTQYF
TRBV7-3	.	TRBJ2-1	TRBD1	TGTGCCAGCAGCCCCCCGGACAGGGGAGGCAATGAGCAGTTCTTC	CASSPPDRGGNEQFF
TRBV11-2	.	TRBJ2-7	.	TGTGCCAGCAGCCGCAAGGACAGCTACGAGCAGTACTTC	CASSRKDSYEQYF
TRBV28	.	TRBJ2-1	TRBD2	TGTGCCAGCAGGCTAGCGGGAGGGAACAATGAGCAGTTCTTC	CASRLAGGNNEQFF
TRBV5-1	once	TRBJ2-2	.	TGCGCCAGCAGCTTGGCCGATCAGACCGGGGAGCTGTTTTTT	CASSLADQTGELFF
TRBV5-1	.	TRBJ1-3	TRBD1	TGCGCCAGCAGCTTGGATTTCCGGGACAGCCGTAAATATTTT	CASSLDFRDSRKYF
TRBV5-8	.	TRBJ1-2	.	TGTGCCAGCAGCTCGACATGGTCGGGCGGCTACACCTTC	CASSSTWSGGYTF
TRBV19	.	TRBJ1-1	.	TGTGCCAGTAGTCCCGAGACCAGGCGGGCTTTCTTT	CASSPETRRAFF
TRBV19	.	TRBJ2-7	.	TGTGCCAGTAGTACAGATCCAAACCGCTACGAGCAGTACTTC	CASSTDPNRYEQYF
TRBV10-3	.	TRBJ1-5	.	TGTGCCTCGGGGGGGGCAGGAATAGGCAATCAGCCCCAGCATTTT	CASGGAGIGNQPQHF
TRBV28	.	TRBJ2-1	.	TGTGCCAGCACCCGGCCTACAGGGAGTGGCTACAATGAGCAGTTCTTC	CASTRPTGSGYNEQFF
TRBV19	once	TRBJ1-3	.	TGTGCCAGTACCGTGGGGGCAGTTTTCTCTGGAAACACCATATATTTT	CASTVGAVFSGNTIYF
TRBV2	.	TRBJ2-7	.	TGTGCCAGCAGTATAGGGATGGGCGAGCAGTACTTC	CASSIGMGEQYF
TRBV25-1	.	TRBJ2-7	.	TGTGCCAGCAGTGAATCCAGACCCTACGAGCAGTACTTC	CASSESRPYEQYF
TRBV7-9	.	TRBJ1-4	.	TGTGCCAGCAGCCGCCGGGACGGGAATGAAAAACTGTTTTTT	CASSRRDGNEKLFF
TRBV18	once	TRBJ2-1	.	TGTGCCAGCTCACCGCCCCAGGGCTCCTACAATGAGCAGTTCTTC	CASSPPQGSYNEQFF
TRBV23-1	.	TRBJ2-7	TRBD1	TGCGCCAGCAGCAGGGGGTGGTACGAGCAGTACTTC	CASSRGWYEQYF
TRBV28	.	TRBJ1-2	.	TGTGCCAGCAGTTTTCTCTATGGCTACACCTTC	CASSFLYGYTF
TRBV2	.	TRBJ1-1	.	TGTGCCAGCAGTGATGGAGCGTACACTGAAGCTTTCTTT	CASSDGAYTEAFF
TRBV18	.	TRBJ2-1	TRBD2	TGTGCCAGCTCATTTATAGTAGCGGGAGGAACCTACAATGAGCAGTTCTTC	CASSFIVAGGTYNEQFF
TRBV5-4	.	TRBJ2-2	.	TGTGCCAGCAGCCGCAATCGGTCGAACACCGGGGAGCTGTTTTTT	CASSRNRSNTGELFF
TRBV6-1	.	TRBJ2-1	.	TGTGCCAGCAGCAAGGCAGGGGCAAACAATGAGCAGTTCTTC	CASSKAGANNEQFF